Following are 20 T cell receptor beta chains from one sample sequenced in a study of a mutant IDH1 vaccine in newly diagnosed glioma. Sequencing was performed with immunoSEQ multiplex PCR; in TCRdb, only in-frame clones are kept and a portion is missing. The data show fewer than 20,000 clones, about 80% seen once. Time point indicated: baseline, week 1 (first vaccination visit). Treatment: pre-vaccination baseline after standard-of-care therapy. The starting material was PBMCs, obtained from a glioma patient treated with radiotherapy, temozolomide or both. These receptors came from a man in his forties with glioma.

The CDR3 DNA sequence: TGTGCCAGTAGTGAACTAGCACACACAGATACGCAGTATTTT. Protein sequence: CASSELAHTDTQYF. This chain uses TRBV19 with TRBJ2-3; perhaps TRBD2 as D (6 bases). The V and J ends lost 5 bases and 2 bases respectively, with 11 bases between them. This CDR3 region has 14 residues. CDR1 and CDR2 from the germline V gene are LNHDA and SQIVND (reference sequence).

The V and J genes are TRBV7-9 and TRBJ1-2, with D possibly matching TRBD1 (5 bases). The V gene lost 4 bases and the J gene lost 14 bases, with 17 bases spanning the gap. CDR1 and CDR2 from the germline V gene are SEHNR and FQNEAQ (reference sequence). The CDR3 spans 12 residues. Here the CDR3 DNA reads TGTGCCAGCAGCTATGGCGCCGGGGGTAGTACCTTC. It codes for CASSYGAGGSTF.

The CDR3 DNA follows: TGTGCCAGCAGCTTGGCCGGTCACGAAGGGGGGTCGGCCGAGCAGTACTTC. Its protein is CASSLAGHEGGSAEQYF. The chain employs TRBV5-6 and TRBJ2-7; D assignment may be TRBD1 or TRBD2 (6 bases each). CDR1 and CDR2 (germline): SGHDT, YYEEEE. The CDR3 spans 17 residues. V was cut by 0 bases and J by 6 bases, with 22 bases left in between.

The CDR3 protein is CASSDGTGVGEQYF. The CDR3 DNA sequence: TGTGCCAGCAGTGATGGGACAGGCGTCGGTGAGCAGTACTTC. The chain has TRBV2 and TRBJ2-7; 8 bases are shared with TRBD1. In germline, CDR1 is SNHLY, CDR2 FYNNEI. The trim removed 3 bases at V and 7 bases at J, leaving 8 bases unmatched. CDR3 length: 14 residues.

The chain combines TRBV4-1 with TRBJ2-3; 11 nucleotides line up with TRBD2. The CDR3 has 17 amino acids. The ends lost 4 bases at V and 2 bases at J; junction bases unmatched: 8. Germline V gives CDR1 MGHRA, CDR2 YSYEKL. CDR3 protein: CASSPKGLAANTDTQYF. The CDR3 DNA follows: TGCGCCAGCAGCCCGAAGGGACTAGCGGCTAACACAGATACGCAGTATTTT.

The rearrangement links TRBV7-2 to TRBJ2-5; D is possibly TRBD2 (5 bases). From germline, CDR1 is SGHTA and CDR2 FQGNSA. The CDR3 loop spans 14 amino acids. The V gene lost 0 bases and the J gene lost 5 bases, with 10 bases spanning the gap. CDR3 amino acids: CASSLARAVETQYF. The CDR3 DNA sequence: TGTGCCAGCAGCTTAGCGCGGGCAGTTGAGACCCAGTACTTC. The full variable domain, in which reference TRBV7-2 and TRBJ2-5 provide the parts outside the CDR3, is GAGVSQSPSNKVTEKGKDVELRCDPISGHTALYWYRQSLGQGLEFLIYFQGNSAPDKSGLPSDRFSAERTGGSVSTLTIQRTQQEDSAVYLCASSLARAVETQYFGPGTRLLVL.

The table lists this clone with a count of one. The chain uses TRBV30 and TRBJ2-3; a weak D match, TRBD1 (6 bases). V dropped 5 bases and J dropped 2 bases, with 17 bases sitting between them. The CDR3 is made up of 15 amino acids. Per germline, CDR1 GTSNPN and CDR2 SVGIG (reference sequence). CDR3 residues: CAWGETGLNTDTQYF. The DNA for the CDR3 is TGTGCCTGGGGGGAGACAGGACTTAACACAGATACGCAGTATTTT.

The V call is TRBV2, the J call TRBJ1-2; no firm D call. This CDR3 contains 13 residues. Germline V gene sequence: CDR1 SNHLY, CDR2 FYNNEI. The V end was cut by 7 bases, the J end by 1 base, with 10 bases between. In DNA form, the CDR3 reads TGTGCCAGCACCGGACCTAATAACTATGGCTACACCTTC. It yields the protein CASTGPNNYGYTF.

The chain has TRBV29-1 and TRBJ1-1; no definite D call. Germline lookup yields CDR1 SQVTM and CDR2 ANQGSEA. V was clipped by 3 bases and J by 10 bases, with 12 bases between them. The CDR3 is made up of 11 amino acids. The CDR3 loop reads CSVDQRLGAFF. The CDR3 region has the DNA TGCAGCGTTGATCAAAGGTTGGGAGCTTTCTTT.

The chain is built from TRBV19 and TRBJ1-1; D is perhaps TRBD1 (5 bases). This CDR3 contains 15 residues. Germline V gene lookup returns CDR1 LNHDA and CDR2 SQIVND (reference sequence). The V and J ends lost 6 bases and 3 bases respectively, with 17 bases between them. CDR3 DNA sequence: TGTGCCAGTAGCCCCGAGTGGGGCCTAGACACTGAAGCTTTCTTT. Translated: CASSPEWGLDTEAFF.

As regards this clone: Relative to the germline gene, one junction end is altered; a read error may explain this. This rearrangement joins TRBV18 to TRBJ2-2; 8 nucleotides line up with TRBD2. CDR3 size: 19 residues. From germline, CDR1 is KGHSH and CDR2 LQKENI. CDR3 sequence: CASSTPGSSGSGYTGELFF. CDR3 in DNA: TGTGCCAGCTCAACACCGGGTTCCAGCGGGAGCGGGTATACCGGGGAGCTGTTTTTT.

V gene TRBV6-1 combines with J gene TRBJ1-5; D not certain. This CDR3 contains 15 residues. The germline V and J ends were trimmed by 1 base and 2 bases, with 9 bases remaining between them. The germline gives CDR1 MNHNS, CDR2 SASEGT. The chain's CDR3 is CASSEGVSGNQPQHF. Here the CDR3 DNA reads TGTGCCAGCAGTGAAGGCGTAAGCGGCAATCAGCCCCAGCATTTT.

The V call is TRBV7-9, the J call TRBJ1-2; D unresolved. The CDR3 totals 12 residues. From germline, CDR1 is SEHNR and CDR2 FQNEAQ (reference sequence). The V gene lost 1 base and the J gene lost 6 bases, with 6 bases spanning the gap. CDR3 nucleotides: TGTGCCAGCAGCTTAGATCTGGATGGCTACACCTTC. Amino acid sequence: CASSLDLDGYTF.

This CDR3 reads CASSLGQNVGGNYGYTF. CDR3 DNA: TGTGCCAGCAGCTTGGGGCAGAACGTGGGGGGGAACTATGGCTACACCTTC. The chain links TRBV5-4 to TRBJ1-2; a possible D gene is TRBD1 (5 bases). The CDR3 is 17 residues long. V lost 0 bases to trimming and J lost 2 bases, with 17 bases between them. CDR1 is SGHNT, CDR2 YYREEE, per germline (reference sequence).

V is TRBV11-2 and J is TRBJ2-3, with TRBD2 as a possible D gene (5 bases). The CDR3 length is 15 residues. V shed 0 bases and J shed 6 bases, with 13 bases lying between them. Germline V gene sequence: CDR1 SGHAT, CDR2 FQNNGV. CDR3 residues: CASSLERYRGDTQYF. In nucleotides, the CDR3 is TGTGCCAGCAGCTTAGAGCGGTACCGCGGGGATACGCAGTATTTT.

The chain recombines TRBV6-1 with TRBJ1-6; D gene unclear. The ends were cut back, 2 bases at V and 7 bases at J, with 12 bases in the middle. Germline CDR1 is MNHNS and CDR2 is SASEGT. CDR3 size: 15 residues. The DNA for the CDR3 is TGTGCCAGCAGTGAAACGTTAGGGTCGAATTCACCCCTCCACTTT. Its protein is CASSETLGSNSPLHF.

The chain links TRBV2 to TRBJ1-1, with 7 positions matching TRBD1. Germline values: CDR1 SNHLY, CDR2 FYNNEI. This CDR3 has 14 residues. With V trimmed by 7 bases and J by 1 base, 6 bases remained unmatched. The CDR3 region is CASTAGGRNTEAFF. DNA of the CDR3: TGTGCCAGCACAGCAGGGGGGAGGAACACTGAAGCTTTCTTT.

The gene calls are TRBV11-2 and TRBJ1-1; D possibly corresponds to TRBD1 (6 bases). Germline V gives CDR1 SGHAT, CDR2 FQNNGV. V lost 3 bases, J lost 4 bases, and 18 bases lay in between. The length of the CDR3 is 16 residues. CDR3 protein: CASSFGRNRVGTEAFF. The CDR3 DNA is TGTGCCAGCAGCTTCGGACGGAACAGGGTAGGCACTGAAGCTTTCTTT.

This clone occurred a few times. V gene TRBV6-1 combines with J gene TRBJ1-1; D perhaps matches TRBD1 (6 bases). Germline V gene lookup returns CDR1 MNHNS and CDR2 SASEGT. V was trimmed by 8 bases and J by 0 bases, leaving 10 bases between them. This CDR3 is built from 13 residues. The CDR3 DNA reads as TGTGCCAGCGGGGGCAGGGTGAACACTGAAGCTTTCTTT. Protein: CASGGRVNTEAFF.

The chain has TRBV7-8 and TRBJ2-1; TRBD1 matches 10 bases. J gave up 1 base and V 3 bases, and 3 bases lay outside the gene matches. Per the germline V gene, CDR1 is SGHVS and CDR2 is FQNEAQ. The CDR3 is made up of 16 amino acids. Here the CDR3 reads CASSLTGGASYNEQFF. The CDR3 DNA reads TGTGCCAGCAGCTTGACAGGGGGCGCATCCTACAATGAGCAGTTCTTC.